Listed below are T cell receptor beta chains from one sample, sequenced in a study of blood T cell repertoires in COVID-19. Data came from immunoSEQ multiplex PCR; TCRdb stores just in-frame clones and leaves some out. The repertoire holds roughly 250,000 clones, approximately 80% seen once, with around 6.5% in the top ten. Input material: peripheral blood. Receptors were obtained from a woman aged 60-70 years with active or convalescent COVID-19. Both conserved end residues are part of each CDR3. A D gene is named only where the DNA matches it firmly. Clone size, where shown, is once, few, many, or a class for clones that have expanded.

V: TRBV28; J: TRBJ1-5; D: TRBD1; size: .; CDR3: CASSPGQGARKPQHF; DNA: TGTGCCAGCAGTCCGGGACAGGGGGCGCGGAAGCCCCAGCATTTT
V: TRBV5-5; J: TRBJ2-5; D: .; size: once; CDR3: CASSSGRGLQETQYF; DNA: TGTGCCAGCAGCTCCGGCAGAGGCTTGCAAGAGACCCAGTACTTC
V: TRBV7-7; J: TRBJ2-2; D: .; size: .; CDR3: CASSSTAGGTGELFF; DNA: TGTGCTAGCAGCTCGACCGCAGGAGGCACCGGGGAGCTGTTTTTT
V: TRBV18; J: TRBJ2-5; D: TRBD1; size: .; CDR3: CASSPRPGGLETQYF; DNA: TGTGCCAGCTCACCACGTCCAGGGGGTTTGGAGACCCAGTACTTC
V: TRBV6-5; J: TRBJ1-1; D: .; size: few; CDR3: CASSLNRVSEAFF; DNA: TGTGCCAGCAGCCTTAACAGGGTTTCTGAAGCTTTCTTT
V: TRBV5-3; J: TRBJ2-3; D: TRBD2; size: .; CDR3: CARSLASGRPEPTDTQYF; DNA: TGTGCCAGAAGCTTGGCCAGCGGGAGGCCTGAACCCACAGATACGCAGTATTTT
V: TRBV19; J: TRBJ1-2; D: .; size: .; CDR3: CASSIEGYYGYTF; DNA: TGTGCCAGTAGTATCGAGGGATACTATGGCTACACCTTC
V: TRBV5-1; J: TRBJ1-2; D: .; size: once; CDR3: CASSFRAGDNGYTF; DNA: TGCGCCAGCAGCTTTCGGGCAGGGGATAATGGCTACACCTTC
V: TRBV27; J: TRBJ1-1; D: TRBD1; size: .; CDR3: CAIRDSMNTEAFF; DNA: TGTGCCATTAGGGACAGTATGAACACTGAAGCTTTCTTT
V: TRBV4-1; J: TRBJ1-2; D: TRBD1; size: .; CDR3: CASSQDLGTGAYGYTF; DNA: TGCGCCAGCAGCCAAGATTTAGGGACAGGTGCCTATGGCTACACCTTC
V: TRBV27; J: TRBJ2-7; D: TRBD2; size: once; CDR3: CASGGGEQYF; DNA: TGTGCCAGCGGCGGGGGCGAGCAGTACTTC
V: TRBV12-3/TRBV12-4; J: TRBJ2-2; D: .; size: .; CDR3: CASSSRVNGELFF; DNA: TGTGCCAGCAGCAGCAGGGTAAACGGGGAGCTGTTTTTT
V: TRBV3-1/TRBV3-2; J: TRBJ1-3; D: TRBD1; size: .; CDR3: CASSQFPRQGTGNTIYF; DNA: TGTGCCAGCAGCCAGTTTCCCCGACAGGGGACTGGAAACACCATATATTTT
V: TRBV27; J: TRBJ1-1; D: TRBD1; size: .; CDR3: CASRWTGGMSTEAFF; DNA: TGTGCCAGCAGATGGACAGGGGGCATGAGCACTGAAGCTTTCTTT
V: TRBV9; J: TRBJ2-5; D: TRBD2; size: .; CDR3: CASSVGVASGRAGETQYF; DNA: TGTGCCAGCAGCGTAGGAGTCGCTAGCGGGAGGGCCGGGGAGACCCAGTACTTC
V: TRBV19; J: TRBJ1-2; D: TRBD1; size: once; CDR3: CASTPDRGGNYGYTF; DNA: TGTGCCAGTACCCCTGACAGGGGAGGGAACTATGGCTACACCTTC
V: TRBV11-2; J: TRBJ2-3; D: .; size: .; CDR3: CASSLEEAANTDTQYF; DNA: TGTGCCAGCAGCTTAGAAGAGGCGGCCAACACAGATACGCAGTATTTT
V: TRBV7-9; J: TRBJ2-1; D: TRBD2; size: .; CDR3: CASSQGAGGQREQFF; DNA: TGTGCCAGCAGCCAAGGAGCGGGGGGGCAAAGGGAGCAGTTCTTC
V: TRBV12-3/TRBV12-4; J: TRBJ2-2; D: TRBD2; size: .; CDR3: CASEISGRWELFF; DNA: TGTGCCAGCGAGATAAGCGGGAGGTGGGAGCTGTTTTTT
V: TRBV10-2; J: TRBJ2-3; D: TRBD2; size: .; CDR3: CASRVGGDTQYF; DNA: TGCGCCAGCAGGGTGGGAGGGGATACGCAGTATTTT
V: TRBV6-1; J: TRBJ2-7; D: .; size: once; CDR3: CASSEYRTPAYEQYF; DNA: TGTGCCAGCAGTGAATATCGGACTCCAGCCTACGAGCAGTACTTC
V: TRBV30; J: TRBJ1-2; D: .; size: .; CDR3: CAWSVSGNYGYTF; DNA: TGTGCCTGGAGTGTTTCGGGGAACTATGGCTACACCTTC
V: TRBV5-1; J: TRBJ2-5; D: TRBD1; size: .; CDR3: CASSLDRGAQETQYF; DNA: TGCGCCAGCAGCTTGGACAGGGGCGCCCAAGAGACCCAGTACTTC
V: TRBV9; J: TRBJ1-1; D: .; size: few; CDR3: CASSVVRSGTEAFF; DNA: TGTGCCAGCAGCGTAGTTCGGTCTGGCACTGAAGCTTTCTTT
V: TRBV7-9; J: TRBJ2-3; D: TRBD1; size: once; CDR3: CASRSGQIDTDTQYF; DNA: TGTGCCAGCAGATCGGGACAGATAGACACAGATACGCAGTATTTT
V: TRBV11-2; J: TRBJ2-2; D: .; size: .; CDR3: CASSLPGRLLSGELFF; DNA: TGTGCCAGCAGCCTCCCAGGTCGACTACTGTCCGGGGAGCTGTTTTTT
V: TRBV11-3; J: TRBJ2-1; D: TRBD2; size: .; CDR3: CASSLRSGRARDEQFF; DNA: TGTGCCAGCAGCTTAAGGAGCGGGAGGGCCCGGGATGAGCAGTTCTTC